These 22 T cell receptor beta chains came from one sample sequenced in a study of blood T cell repertoires in COVID-19. Assay: immunoSEQ multiplex PCR; the TCRdb copy retains only in-frame clones and omits some. The sample has hundreds of thousands of clones; about 90% are singletons. Sequencing used peripheral blood. These receptors all come from a woman aged 65 to 85 with COVID-19, enrolled during active disease.

The chain joins TRBV12-5 to TRBJ1-3, with D unresolved. Trimming removed 1 base from V and 2 bases from J, with 9 bases in between. Germline CDR1 reads LGHNT; CDR2 reads FRNRAP. The CDR3 covers 15 residues. The CDR3 sequence is CASGLEPGTGNTIYF. The DNA for the CDR3 is TGTGCTAGTGGTTTGGAACCGGGAACTGGAAACACCATATATTTT.

This chain uses TRBV5-6 with TRBJ2-7; 11 bases match TRBD1. Germline trimming cut 3 bases from V and 3 bases from J; bases unmatched to any gene: 2. CDR1 is SGHDT, CDR2 YYEEEE, per germline. The CDR3 contains 14 residues. The DNA of the CDR3 is TGTGCCAGCAGCTGGGGACAGGGGGGCTACGAGCAGTACTTC. Translated: CASSWGQGGYEQYF. The full variable domain, rest sourced from reference TRBV5-6 and TRBJ2-7, is DAGVTQSPTHLIKTRGQQVTLRCSPKSGHDTVSWYQQALGQGPQFIFQYYEEEERQRGNFPDRFSGHQFPNYSSELNVNALLLGDSALYLCASSWGQGGYEQYFGPGTRLTVT.

The chain couples TRBV12-3 or TRBV12-4 to TRBJ1-2, with 7 bases that match TRBD1. V lost 10 bases, J lost 4 bases, and 6 bases stayed unmatched. This CDR3 has 12 amino acids. The CDR3 reads CATRQGGYGYTF. CDR3 bases: TGTGCCACCCGACAGGGTGGCTATGGCTACACCTTC.

The chain employs TRBV6-5 and TRBJ1-2; D is ambiguous. Looked up from germline, CDR1 is MNHEY and CDR2 is SVGAGI. Trimming left V 6 bases short and J 2 bases short, with 16 bases between. This CDR3 spans 15 amino acids. CDR3 DNA: TGTGCCAGCAGAATCTACGACACAAACAACTATGGCTACACCTTC. Residues: CASRIYDTNNYGYTF.

V and J are TRBV28 and TRBJ2-7, with 9 bases that match TRBD1. The ends lost 4 bases at V and 5 bases at J; junction bases unmatched: 6. The germline V gene encodes CDR1 MDHEN and CDR2 SYDVKM. The CDR3 contains 14 residues. The CDR3 loop reads CASSSGTGFHEQYF. The CDR3 bases are TGTGCCAGCAGTTCCGGGACAGGGTTCCACGAGCAGTACTTC.

As DNA, the CDR3 is TGTGCCAGTAGCGGACAGTACCTGAACACTGAAGCTTTCTTT. As protein: CASSGQYLNTEAFF. V usage is TRBV19 and J usage is TRBJ1-1; a weak D match, TRBD1 (6 bases). V was shortened by 6 bases and J by 0 bases, with 11 bases between the two germline ends. CDR3 length: 14 amino acids. Germline values: CDR1 LNHDA, CDR2 SQIVND (reference sequence).

CDR3 DNA: TGTGCCAGCAGCCAACCCATGGGGGGGGTCTATGGCTACACCTTC. Its translation is CASSQPMGGVYGYTF. The gene calls are TRBV3-1 (or the pseudogene TRBV3-2) and TRBJ1-2; possible D gene TRBD1, 5 bases. CDR1 and CDR2 (germline): LGHDT, YNNKEL (reference sequence). The CDR3 spans 15 residues. V was shortened by 2 bases and J by 4 bases, with 14 bases between the two germline ends.

This rearrangement joins TRBV10-3 to TRBJ2-1; TRBD1 matches 10 bases. The V and J ends lost 3 bases and 14 bases, in that order; junction bases with no gene match: 7. Germline CDR1 is ENHRY and CDR2 is SYGVKD. The CDR3 consists of 13 residues. Here the CDR3 DNA reads TGTGCCATCAGTGATGTGGACAGGGGGGTGGAGTTCTTC. It is translated as CAISDVDRGVEFF.

The chain employs TRBV12-3 or TRBV12-4 and TRBJ1-3; D not certain. V was shortened by 3 bases and J by 10 bases, with 13 bases between the two germline ends. This CDR3 region has 13 residues. The DNA for the CDR3 is TGTGCCAGCAGTTTCGGAGTGGATGGAACCATATATTTT. Protein sequence: CASSFGVDGTIYF.

The chain carries TRBV27 and TRBJ1-1; the match to TRBD1 covers 7 bases. In germline, CDR1 is MNHEY, CDR2 SMNVEV (reference sequence). The CDR3 runs to 14 residues. V dropped 0 bases and J dropped 10; count of bases not matched to a gene: 8. CDR3 DNA: TGTGCCAGCAGTTTATCCCAGGGCAGGGGGACAGCTTTCTTT. This encodes CASSLSQGRGTAFF.

The CDR3 loop is CASIKYTNLYGYTF. The CDR3 DNA reads TGTGCCAGCATTAAATACACAAATCTCTATGGCTACACCTTC. The chain carries TRBV5-6 and TRBJ1-2; D unresolved. Germline assignment: CDR1 SGHDT and CDR2 YYEEEE. V lost 6 bases and J lost 4, with 16 bases in between. The CDR3 length is 14 residues.

This chain uses TRBV9 with TRBJ2-5; 7 bases match TRBD2. Germline CDR1 is SGDLS and CDR2 is YYNGEE. The ends lost 3 bases at V and 1 base at J; junction bases unmatched: 6. The CDR3 loop spans 15 amino acids. The DNA of the CDR3 is TGTGCCAGCAGCGCCCTCGGGGGGATCCAAGAGACCCAGTACTTC. Its protein is CASSALGGIQETQYF. The whole variable domain, remainder taken from reference TRBV9 and TRBJ2-5, is DSGVTQTPKHLITATGQRVTLRCSPRSGDLSVYWYQQSLDQGLQFLIQYYNGEERAKGNILERFSAQQFPDLHSELNLSSLELGDSALYFCASSALGGIQETQYFGPGTRLLVL.

The V call is TRBV2, the J call TRBJ2-3; 7 bases align to TRBD2. This CDR3 comprises 15 residues. Germline assignment: CDR1 SNHLY and CDR2 FYNNEI. The ends lost 10 bases at V and 2 bases at J; junction bases unmatched: 12. This CDR3 reads CATGRGYFNTDTQYF. The CDR3 DNA follows: TGTGCCACCGGGCGGGGGTACTTCAACACAGATACGCAGTATTTT.

V and J are TRBV30 and TRBJ1-5; no reliable D call. The CDR3 runs to 13 residues. The V and J ends lost 3 bases and 3 bases respectively, with 9 bases between them. Germline loops: CDR1 GTSNPN, CDR2 SVGIG (reference sequence). CDR3 loop: CAWSQQYNQPQHF. CDR3 nucleotides: TGTGCCTGGAGCCAACAGTACAATCAGCCCCAGCATTTT.

The rearrangement uses TRBV5-1 and TRBJ2-1; D might be TRBD1 (6 bases). The CDR3 spans 14 residues. Trimming left V 0 bases short and J 6 bases short, with 10 bases between. The germline V gene encodes CDR1 SGHRS and CDR2 YFSETQ. The DNA for the CDR3 is TGCGCCAGCAGCTTGGGGACAGCGAGCAATGAGCAGTTCTTC. Its protein product is CASSLGTASNEQFF.

The V gene is TRBV9, the J gene TRBJ2-2, with 8 bases lining up with TRBD2. V shed 3 bases, J shed 2 bases, and the junction held 3 bases outside the gene matches. This CDR3 has 15 amino acids. The germline V gene has CDR1 SGDLS and CDR2 YYNGEE. The CDR3: CASSAGTSNTGELFF. Written as DNA, the CDR3 is TGTGCCAGCAGCGCCGGGACTAGTAACACCGGGGAGCTGTTTTTT.

This clone showed up just once. The chain combines TRBV30 with TRBJ2-5, with 9 positions matching TRBD1. CDR1 GTSNPN and CDR2 SVGIG come from the germline V gene (reference sequence). The CDR3 totals 13 residues. The J segment lost 5 bases and the V segment lost 7 bases, leaving 8 bases of the junction unmatched. This CDR3 is CASDRGGRETQYF. In DNA form, the CDR3 reads TGTGCCTCGGACAGGGGAGGTCGCGAGACCCAGTACTTC.

Comment on this clone: The same CDR3 arises from other DNA sequences in this sample as well. V usage is TRBV5-1 and J usage is TRBJ1-3; 7 bases align to TRBD1. The CDR3 length is 14 residues. Germline V gives CDR1 SGHRS, CDR2 YFSETQ. After removal of 0 bases from V and 4 bases from J, the junction contained 1 base not matched to a gene. CDR3 loop: CASSLGGQGNTIYF. The CDR3 region has the DNA TGCGCCAGCAGCTTGGGGGGACAGGGAAACACCATATATTTT.

This clone was counted many times. The chain uses TRBV4-1 and TRBJ1-5; TRBD1 matches at 7 bases. The CDR3 extends over 16 amino acids. Germline values: CDR1 MGHRA, CDR2 YSYEKL. V lost 3 bases, J lost 10 bases, and 15 bases stayed unmatched. The CDR3 DNA is TGCGCCAGCAGCCAGGCCTTGGACAGGTTGGGATCACCCCAGCATTTT. Its translation is CASSQALDRLGSPQHF.

The chain links TRBV7-2 to TRBJ2-7; D is ambiguous. Germline CDR1 reads SGHTA; CDR2 reads FQGNSA. This CDR3 comprises 11 residues. Trimming stripped 4 bases from V and 7 bases from J, with 8 bases between. The CDR3 DNA is TGTGCCAGCAGCTCCTTCTTGGAGCAGTACTTC. As protein: CASSSFLEQYF.

V gene TRBV7-9 combines with J gene TRBJ1-2; D call uncertain. V lost 2 bases and J 4 bases, leaving 8 bases between the germline ends. Germline assignment: CDR1 SEHNR and CDR2 FQNEAQ (reference sequence). The CDR3 runs to 13 residues. In DNA form, the CDR3 reads TGTGCCAGCAGCTTACAACAGATCTATGGCTACACCTTC. Protein sequence: CASSLQQIYGYTF.

This chain links TRBV5-1 with TRBJ2-1; D unclear. Germline V CDR1 and CDR2: SGHRS, YFSETQ. The CDR3 spans 14 residues. V was pared by 1 base and J by 1 base, with 6 bases between. CDR3 DNA sequence: TGCGCCAGCAGCTTGCCCGGGTCCTACAATGAGCAGTTCTTC. Amino acids: CASSLPGSYNEQFF.